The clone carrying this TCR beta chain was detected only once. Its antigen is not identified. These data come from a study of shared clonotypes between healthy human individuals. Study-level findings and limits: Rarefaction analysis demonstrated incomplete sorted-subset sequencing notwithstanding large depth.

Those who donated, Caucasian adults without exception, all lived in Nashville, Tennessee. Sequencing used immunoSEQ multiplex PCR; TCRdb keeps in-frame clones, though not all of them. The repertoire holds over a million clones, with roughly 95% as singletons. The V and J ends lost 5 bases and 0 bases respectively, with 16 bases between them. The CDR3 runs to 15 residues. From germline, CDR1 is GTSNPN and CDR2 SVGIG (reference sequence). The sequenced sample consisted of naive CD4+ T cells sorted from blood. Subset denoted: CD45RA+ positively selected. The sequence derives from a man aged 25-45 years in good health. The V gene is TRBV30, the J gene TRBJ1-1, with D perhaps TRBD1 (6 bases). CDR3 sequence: CAWEETGIMNTEAFF. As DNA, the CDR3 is TGTGCCTGGGAAGAAACAGGGATAATGAACACTGAAGCTTTCTTT.